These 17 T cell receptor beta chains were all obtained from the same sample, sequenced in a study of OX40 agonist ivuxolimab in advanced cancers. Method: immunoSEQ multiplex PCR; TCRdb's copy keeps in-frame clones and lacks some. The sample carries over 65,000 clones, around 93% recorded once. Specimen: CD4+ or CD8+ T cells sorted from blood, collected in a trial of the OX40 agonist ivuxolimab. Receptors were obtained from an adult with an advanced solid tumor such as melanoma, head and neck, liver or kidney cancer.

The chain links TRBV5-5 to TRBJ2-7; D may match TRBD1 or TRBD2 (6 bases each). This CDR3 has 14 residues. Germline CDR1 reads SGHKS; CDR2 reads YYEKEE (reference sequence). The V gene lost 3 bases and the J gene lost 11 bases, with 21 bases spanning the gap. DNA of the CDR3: TGTGCCAGCAGCTCGGGGGCGACAGAGACCAACAAGTACTTC. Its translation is CASSSGATETNKYF.

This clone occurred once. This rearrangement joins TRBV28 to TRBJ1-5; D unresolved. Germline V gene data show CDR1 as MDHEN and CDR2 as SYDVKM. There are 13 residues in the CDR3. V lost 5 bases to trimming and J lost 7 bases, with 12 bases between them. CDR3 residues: CASSPSVVQPQHF. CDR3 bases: TGTGCCAGCAGTCCGTCGGTTGTACAGCCCCAGCATTTT.

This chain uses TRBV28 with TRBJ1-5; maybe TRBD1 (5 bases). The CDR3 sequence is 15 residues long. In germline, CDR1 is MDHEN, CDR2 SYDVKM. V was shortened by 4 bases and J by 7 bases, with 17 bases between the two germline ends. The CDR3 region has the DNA TGTGCCAGCAGTTCCCCGGGGGGGGGATGGCAGCCCCAGCATTTT. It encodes CASSSPGGGWQPQHF.

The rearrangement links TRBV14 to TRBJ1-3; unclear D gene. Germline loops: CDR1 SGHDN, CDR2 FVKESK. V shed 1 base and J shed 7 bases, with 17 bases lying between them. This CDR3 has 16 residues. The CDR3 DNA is TGTGCCAGCAGCCAAGGAGACATCCCTCGGCGGAACACCATATATTTT. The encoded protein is CASSQGDIPRRNTIYF.

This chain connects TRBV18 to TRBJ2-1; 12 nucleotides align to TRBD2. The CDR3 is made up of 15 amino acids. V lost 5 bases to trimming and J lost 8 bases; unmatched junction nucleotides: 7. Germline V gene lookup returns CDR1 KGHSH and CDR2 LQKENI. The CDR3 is CASSLPSGGADEQFF. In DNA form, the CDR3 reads TGTGCCAGCTCATTACCTAGCGGGGGGGCCGATGAGCAGTTCTTC.

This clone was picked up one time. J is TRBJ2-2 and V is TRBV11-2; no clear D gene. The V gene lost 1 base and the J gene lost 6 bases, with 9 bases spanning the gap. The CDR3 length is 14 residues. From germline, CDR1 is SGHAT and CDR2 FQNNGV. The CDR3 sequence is CASSLGPTAGELFF. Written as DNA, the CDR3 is TGTGCCAGCAGCTTAGGTCCAACCGCCGGGGAGCTGTTTTTT.

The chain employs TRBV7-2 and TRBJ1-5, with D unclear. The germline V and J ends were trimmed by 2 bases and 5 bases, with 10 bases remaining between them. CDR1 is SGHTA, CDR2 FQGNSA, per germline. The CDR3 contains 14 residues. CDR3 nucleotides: TGTGCCAGCAGCTTAACTCATGGGCATCAGCCCCAGCATTTT. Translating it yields CASSLTHGHQPQHF.

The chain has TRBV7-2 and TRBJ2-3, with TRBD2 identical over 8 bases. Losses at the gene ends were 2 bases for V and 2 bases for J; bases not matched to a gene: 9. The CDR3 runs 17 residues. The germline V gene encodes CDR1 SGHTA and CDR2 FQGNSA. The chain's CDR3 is CASSLRLGGAVTDTQYF. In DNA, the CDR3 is TGTGCCAGCAGCTTACGACTCGGGGGGGCTGTCACAGATACGCAGTATTTT.

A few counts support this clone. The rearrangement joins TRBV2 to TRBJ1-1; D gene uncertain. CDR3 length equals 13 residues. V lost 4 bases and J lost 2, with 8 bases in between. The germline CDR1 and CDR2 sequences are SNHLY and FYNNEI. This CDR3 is CASSVWENTEAFF. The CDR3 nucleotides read TGTGCCAGCAGTGTATGGGAAAACACTGAAGCTTTCTTT.

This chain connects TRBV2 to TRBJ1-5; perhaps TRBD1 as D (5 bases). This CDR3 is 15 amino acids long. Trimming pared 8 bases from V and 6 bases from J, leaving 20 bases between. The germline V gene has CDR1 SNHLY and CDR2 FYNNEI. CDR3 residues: CASGSGPTGGQPQHF. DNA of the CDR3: TGTGCCAGCGGCTCAGGGCCCACCGGGGGTCAGCCCCAGCATTTT.

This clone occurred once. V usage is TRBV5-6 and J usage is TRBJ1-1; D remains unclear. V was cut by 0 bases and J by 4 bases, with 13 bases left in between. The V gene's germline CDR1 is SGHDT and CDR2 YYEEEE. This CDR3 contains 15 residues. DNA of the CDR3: TGTGCCAGCAGCTTGGGATACGGAATCGGCACTGAAGCTTTCTTT. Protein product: CASSLGYGIGTEAFF.

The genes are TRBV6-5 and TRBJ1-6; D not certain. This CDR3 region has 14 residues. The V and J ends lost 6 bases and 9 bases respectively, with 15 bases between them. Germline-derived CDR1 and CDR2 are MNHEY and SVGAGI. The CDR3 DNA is TGTGCCAGCAGCCCTAGAATCAATAGTTCACCCCTCCACTTT. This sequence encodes CASSPRINSSPLHF.

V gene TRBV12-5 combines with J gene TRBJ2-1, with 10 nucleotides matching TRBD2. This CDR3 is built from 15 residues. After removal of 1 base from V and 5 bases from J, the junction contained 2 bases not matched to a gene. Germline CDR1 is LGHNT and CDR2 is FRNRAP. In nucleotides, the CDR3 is TGTGCTAGTGGTTTGGGGCTAGCGGGGGACAATGAGCAGTTCTTC. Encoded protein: CASGLGLAGDNEQFF.

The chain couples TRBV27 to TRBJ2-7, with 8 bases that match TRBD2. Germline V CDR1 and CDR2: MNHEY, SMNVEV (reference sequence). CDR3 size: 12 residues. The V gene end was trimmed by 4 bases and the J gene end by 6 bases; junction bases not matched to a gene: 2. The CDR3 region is CASSYGGGEQYF. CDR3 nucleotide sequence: TGTGCCAGCAGTTACGGGGGGGGCGAGCAGTACTTC.

The CDR3 DNA follows: TGTGCCAGCTCACCACCAGGACCGCGCTCTGGGGCCAACGTCCTGACTTTC. Residues: CASSPPGPRSGANVLTF. This chain uses TRBV18 with TRBJ2-6; D unresolved. V was pared by 0 bases and J by 0 bases, with 9 bases between. The CDR3 runs to 17 residues. CDR1 KGHSH and CDR2 LQKENI come from the germline V gene.

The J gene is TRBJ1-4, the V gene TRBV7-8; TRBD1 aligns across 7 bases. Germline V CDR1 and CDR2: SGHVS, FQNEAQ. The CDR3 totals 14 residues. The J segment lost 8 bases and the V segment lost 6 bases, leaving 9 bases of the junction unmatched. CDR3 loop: CASRFTGVGEKLFF. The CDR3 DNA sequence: TGTGCCAGCAGGTTCACAGGGGTTGGCGAAAAACTGTTTTTT. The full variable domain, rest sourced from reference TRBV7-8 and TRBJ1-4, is GAGVSQSPRYKVAKRGQDVALRCDPISGHVSLFWYQQALGQGPEFLTYFQNEAQLDKSGLPSDRFFAERPEGSVSTLKIQRTQQEDSAVYLCASRFTGVGEKLFFGSGTQLSVL.

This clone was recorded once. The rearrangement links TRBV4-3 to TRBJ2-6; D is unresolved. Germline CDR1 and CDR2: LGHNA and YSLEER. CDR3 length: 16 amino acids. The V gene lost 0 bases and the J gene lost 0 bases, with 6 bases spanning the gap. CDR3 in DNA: TGCGCCAGCAGCCAAGAGTTGGGCTCTGGGGCCAACGTCCTGACTTTC. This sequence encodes CASSQELGSGANVLTF.